These T cell receptor beta chains were read from a single sample in a study of T cells expressing NK-cell markers. Using the 5' RACE reads, TCRdb records one entry per CDR3 protein without DNA. The sample's table shows 550,000 to 600,000 distinct CDR3 sequences. The sample taken for sequencing was blood T cells: a sorted CD56 or NKG2C T cell subset, CD4+ or CD8+ T cells, or bulk PBMC T cells (not recorded which). These receptors originate from a young man in good health. Both conserved end residues are part of each CDR3.

j_gene,v_gene,CDR3aa
TRBJ2-1,TRBV12-1,CASSFVSRGLHEQFF
TRBJ2-1,TRBV11-2,CASSLDSLGSEQFF
TRBJ2-3,TRBV4-1,CASSQDGTSLDTQYF
TRBJ1-1,TRBV27,CASSTLKNTEAFF
TRBJ1-1,TRBV19,CASSIGGRTNTEAFF
TRBJ2-7,TRBV20-1,CSARAVTGVYEQYF
TRBJ2-1,TRBV11-2,CASSRTGNYNEQFF
TRBJ2-3,TRBV5-1,CASSLGPGTSGSTDTQYF
TRBJ1-3,TRBV29-1,CSVEESPGTIYF
TRBJ2-3,TRBV24-1,CATGSWTGATDTQYF